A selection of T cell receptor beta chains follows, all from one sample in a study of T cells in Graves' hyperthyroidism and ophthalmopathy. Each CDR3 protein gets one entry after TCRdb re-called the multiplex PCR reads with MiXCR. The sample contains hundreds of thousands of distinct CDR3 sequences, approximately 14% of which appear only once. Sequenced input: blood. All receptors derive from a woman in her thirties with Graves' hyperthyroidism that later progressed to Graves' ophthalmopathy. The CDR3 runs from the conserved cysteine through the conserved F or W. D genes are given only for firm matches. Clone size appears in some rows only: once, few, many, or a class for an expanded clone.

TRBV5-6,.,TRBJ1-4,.,CASSLVQEKLFF,TGTGCCAGCAGCTTGGTTCAGGAAAAACTGTTTTTT
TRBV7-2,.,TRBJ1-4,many,CASSLSGRVDEKLFF,TGTGCCAGCAGTCTTTCGGGGAGGGTAGATGAAAAACTGTTTTTT
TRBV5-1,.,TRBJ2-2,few,CASSLEGRLNTGELFF,TGCGCCAGCAGCTTGGAGGGGCGGCTGAACACCGGGGAGCTGTTTTTT
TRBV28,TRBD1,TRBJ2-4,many,CASSLDRKLIQYF,TGTGCCAGCAGTTTGGACAGGAAGCTCATTCAGTACTTC
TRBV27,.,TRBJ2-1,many,CASSLFGGVTYNEQFF,TGTGCCAGCAGTTTATTCGGGGGAGTGACCTACAATGAGCAGTTCTTC
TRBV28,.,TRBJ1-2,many,CASSTLGQWGYTF,TGTGCCAGCAGCACACTCGGACAATGGGGCTACACCTTC
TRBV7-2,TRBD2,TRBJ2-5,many,CASSLQTGTSAETQYF,TGTGCCAGCAGCTTACAGACCGGGACTAGCGCTGAGACCCAGTACTTC
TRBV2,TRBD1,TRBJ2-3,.,CASRTGQRTDTQYF,TGTGCCAGCAGAACGGGACAGCGCACAGATACGCAGTATTTT
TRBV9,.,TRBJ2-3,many,CASSVTGTTGTDTQYF,TGTGCCAGCAGCGTGACCGGGACAACAGGCACAGATACGCAGTATTTT
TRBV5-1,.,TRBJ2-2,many,CASSLGTPGGGELFF,TGCGCCAGCAGCCTCGGGACTCCTGGCGGCGGGGAGCTGTTTTTT
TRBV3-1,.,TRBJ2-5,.,CASGIAEETQYF,TGTGCCAGCGGGATAGCAGAAGAGACCCAGTACTTC
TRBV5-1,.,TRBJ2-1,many,CASSFAGTAYNEQFF,TGCGCCAGCAGCTTCGCCGGGACCGCCTACAATGAGCAGTTCTTC
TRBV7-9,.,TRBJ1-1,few,CASSDLSTEAFF,TGTGCCAGCAGCGACCTGAGCACTGAAGCTTTCTTT
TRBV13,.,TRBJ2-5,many,CASSLGRAQETQYF,TGTGCCAGCAGCTTAGGGCGGGCTCAAGAGACCCAGTACTTC
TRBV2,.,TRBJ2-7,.,CASRGSGEQYF,TGTGCCAGCAGGGGCTCCGGCGAGCAGTACTTC